This is a list of T cell receptor beta chains from one sample in a study of OX40 agonist ivuxolimab in advanced cancers. The assay was immunoSEQ multiplex PCR, and TCRdb's table has in-frame clones only and misses some. The sample lists 83,000 or so clones; under 90% were seen once. The starting material was CD4+ or CD8+ T cells sorted from blood, obtained in a trial of the OX40 agonist ivuxolimab. Receptor source: an adult with an advanced solid tumor such as melanoma, head and neck, liver or kidney cancer. Each CDR3 is given with its conserved first and last residue. The order of the fields is D gene, J gene, V gene, CDR3 length, clone size, CDR3 protein, CDR3 DNA. A D gene is named only where the DNA matches it firmly. Clone size, where shown, is once, few, many, or a class for clones that have expanded.

d_gene: NA; j_gene: TRBJ1-2; v_gene: TRBV28; len: 14; abundance: NA; CDR3aa: CASTLGGARYGYTF; CDR3nt: TGTGCCAGCACCCTAGGAGGGGCCCGGTATGGCTACACCTTC
d_gene: NA; j_gene: TRBJ1-4; v_gene: TRBV15; len: 14; abundance: NA; CDR3aa: CATSSQGYGEKLFF; CDR3nt: TGTGCCACCAGCAGCCAGGGGTACGGTGAAAAACTGTTTTTT
d_gene: NA; j_gene: TRBJ1-6; v_gene: TRBV7-2; len: 13; abundance: NA; CDR3aa: CASSLDWGSGLHF; CDR3nt: TGTGCCAGCAGCTTAGACTGGGGGTCAGGCCTCCACTTT
d_gene: NA; j_gene: TRBJ2-5; v_gene: TRBV15; len: 15; abundance: NA; CDR3aa: CATSRDPDLQETQYF; CDR3nt: TGTGCCACCAGCAGAGATCCGGACCTCCAAGAGACCCAGTACTTC
d_gene: NA; j_gene: TRBJ1-3; v_gene: TRBV2; len: 15; abundance: few; CDR3aa: CASSESGGIGNTIYF; CDR3nt: TGTGCCAGCAGTGAATCGGGAGGGATCGGAAACACCATATATTTT
d_gene: TRBD2; j_gene: TRBJ2-1; v_gene: TRBV28; len: 15; abundance: NA; CDR3aa: CASSLGGGSYNEQFF; CDR3nt: TGTGCCAGCAGTTTAGGCGGGGGTTCCTACAATGAGCAGTTCTTC
d_gene: NA; j_gene: TRBJ1-5; v_gene: TRBV15; len: 13; abundance: NA; CDR3aa: CATSRERLQPQHF; CDR3nt: TGTGCCACCAGCAGAGAGCGCCTCCAGCCCCAGCATTTT
d_gene: TRBD2; j_gene: TRBJ2-5; v_gene: TRBV9; len: 15; abundance: NA; CDR3aa: CASSDSGGLGETQYF; CDR3nt: TGTGCCAGCAGCGATAGCGGGGGGTTGGGGGAGACCCAGTACTTC
d_gene: NA; j_gene: TRBJ1-2; v_gene: TRBV2; len: 14; abundance: NA; CDR3aa: CASSVKGLGYGYTF; CDR3nt: TGTGCCAGCAGTGTTAAGGGGCTTGGGTATGGCTACACCTTC
d_gene: NA; j_gene: TRBJ2-7; v_gene: TRBV6-6; len: 14; abundance: NA; CDR3aa: CASSYSRLAYEQYF; CDR3nt: TGTGCCAGCAGTTACTCACGGTTAGCCTACGAGCAGTACTTC